This TCR beta chain is from a study of response to subunit inactivated influenza vaccine (dated by TCRdb to between 2018 and 2020). General notes on the study: To follow how T cells responded to a trivalent subunit inactivated influenza vaccine, the researchers relied on deep quantitative profiling of the T cell receptor repertoire.

Here is what the overall study found, with its caveats: The authors proposed that each seasonal influenza vaccination may bring in only a limited number of new T cells.

Points on this clonotype: Its antigen is not yet known. No clone much larger than this one lies a single base away; base qualities are absent.

Library preparation employed RT-PCR. Reads for this sample came from an Illumina HiSeq 2500. The raw public reads went through TCRdb reprocessing: fastp at Q25, MiXCR clone calling, in-frame beta chains kept. Merged by CDR3 protein, the rows form single entries marked with the most common genes and DNA. For this sample the table gives roughly 790,000 distinct CDR3 sequences, of which approximately 21% were detected only once. 10% to 13% of the sample rests with the top ten. V lost 5 bases and J lost 1 base; the stretch between them is 13 bases long. The CDR3, from cysteine to phenylalanine, totals 15 residues. Just the 45-base CDR3 DNA is kept, in frame starting at base 1. The germline V gene gives CDR1 as SGHVS and CDR2 as FNYEAQ.

The source material was PBMCs from blood, sampled more than 4 days after vaccination. The rearranged chain carries TRBV7-6 and TRBJ2-3; no D gene call is confident. This TCR derives from a man aged 50 to 59 who received an inactivated influenza vaccine. Donor details come from another sample of the same person, matched by shared clones. The DNA reads TGTGCCAGCAGCCGCGGAATCTCGGGCACAGATACGCAGTATTTT. This yields the protein CASSRGISGTDTQYF.